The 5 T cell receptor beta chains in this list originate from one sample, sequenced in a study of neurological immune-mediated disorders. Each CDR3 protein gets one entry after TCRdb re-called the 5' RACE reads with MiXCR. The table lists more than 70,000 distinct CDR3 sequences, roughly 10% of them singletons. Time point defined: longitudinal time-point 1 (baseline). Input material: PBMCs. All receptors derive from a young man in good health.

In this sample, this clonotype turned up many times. The CDR3 here is CASSRTGSGNTIYF. The CDR3 DNA follows: TGTGCCAGCAGTAGGACAGGCTCTGGAAACACCATATATTTT. The gene calls are TRBV12-3 or TRBV12-4 and TRBJ1-3; 7 nucleotides line up with TRBD1. With 5 bases clipped from V and 0 bases from J, the junction kept 1 base outside the gene matches. The CDR3 totals 14 residues.

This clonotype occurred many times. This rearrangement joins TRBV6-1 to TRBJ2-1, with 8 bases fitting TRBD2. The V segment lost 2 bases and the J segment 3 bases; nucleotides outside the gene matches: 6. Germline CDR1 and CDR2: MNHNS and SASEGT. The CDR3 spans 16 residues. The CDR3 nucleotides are TGTGCCAGCAGTGAATGGTCGGGAGGGGTCTACAATGAGCAGTTCTTC. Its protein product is CASSEWSGGVYNEQFF.

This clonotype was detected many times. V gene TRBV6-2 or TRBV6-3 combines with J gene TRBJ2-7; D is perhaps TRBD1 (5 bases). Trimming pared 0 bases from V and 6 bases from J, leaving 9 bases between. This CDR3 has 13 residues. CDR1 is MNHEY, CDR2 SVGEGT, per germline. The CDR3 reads CASSYSTTVEQYF. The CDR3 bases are TGTGCCAGCAGTTACTCGACGACAGTCGAGCAGTACTTC.

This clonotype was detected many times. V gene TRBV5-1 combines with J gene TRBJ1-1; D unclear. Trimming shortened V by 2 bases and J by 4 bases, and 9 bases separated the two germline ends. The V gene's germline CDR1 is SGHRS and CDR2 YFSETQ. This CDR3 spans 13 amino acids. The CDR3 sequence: CASSFQEATEAFF. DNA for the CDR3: TGCGCCAGCAGCTTTCAGGAGGCCACTGAAGCTTTCTTT.

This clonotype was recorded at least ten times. CDR3 region: CASRGLAGEQYF. The DNA of the CDR3 is TGTGCCAGCAGGGGACTAGCGGGCGAGCAGTACTTC. This chain links TRBV9 with TRBJ2-7; 12 bases fit TRBD2. The V and J ends lost 5 bases and 6 bases, in that order; junction bases with no gene match: 0. Germline CDR1 is SGDLS and CDR2 is YYNGEE. The CDR3 is 12 residues long. The full variable domain, completed using reference TRBV9 and TRBJ2-7, is DSGVTQTPKHLITATGQRVTLRCSPRSGDLSVYWYQQSLDQGLQFLIQYYNGEERAKGNILERFSAQQFPDLHSELNLSSLELGDSALYFCASRGLAGEQYFGPGTRLTVT.